This T cell receptor beta chain comes out of a study of cytomegalovirus exposure and HLA in healthy donors. Of note for this clone: Its antigen remains unknown.

In the PCR, 60 Vbeta and 13 Jbeta primers were used. Generated by immunoSEQ multiplex PCR, the TCRdb table keeps only in-frame clones and is missing some. The sample carries more than 130,000 clones, 80% recorded once. Study-wide results and limits: Some V segments (TRBV6-2 and TRBV6-3 among them) were excluded as indistinguishable. CMV serostatus was the sole immune exposure information available.

Germline CDR1 is MNHNS and CDR2 is SASEGT. This CDR3 is 13 amino acids long. Trimming left V 11 bases short and J 1 base short, with 14 bases between. The chain recombines TRBV6-1 with TRBJ1-1; the D is unclear. The sample consisted of PBMCs. This receptor was obtained from a male donor in good health and CMV-seronegative. CDR3: CASRRVPNTEAFF. CDR3 sequence (DNA): TGTGCCTCGCGCCGGGTCCCGAACACTGAAGCTTTCTTT.